The rows below give T cell receptor beta chains drawn from one sample of a study of cytomegalovirus exposure and HLA in healthy donors. Clones were read by immunoSEQ multiplex PCR, and TCRdb kept only the in-frame ones, dropping some. Of about 200,000 clones listed, around 83% were seen once; the top ten hold 13%. Sequencing was performed on PBMCs. These receptors came from a young woman in good health and CMV-seropositive. Each CDR3 is given with its conserved first and last residue. The D gene is left open where the match is weak. Size is omitted from some rows. Given values are once, few, many or a class for expanded clones.

cdr3_length	clone_size	d_call	v_call	j_call	cdr3_aa	cdr3_nt
15	-	-	TRBV28	TRBJ1-4	CASSPPDRPNEKLFF	TGTGCCAGCAGTCCCCCTGACAGACCTAATGAAAAACTGTTTTTT
15	-	TRBD1	TRBV5-1	TRBJ2-7	CASSPTGGTTYEQYF	TGCGCCAGCAGCCCTACAGGGGGCACTACCTACGAGCAGTACTTC
12	-	-	TRBV27	TRBJ1-2	CASKGAANGYTF	TGTGCCAGTAAAGGTGCGGCTAACGGCTACACCTTC
13	-	-	TRBV19	TRBJ1-1	CASRLQQNTEAFF	TGTGCCAGTAGGTTACAGCAGAACACTGAAGCTTTCTTT
13	-	-	TRBV29-1	TRBJ2-7	CSVVLGFSYEQYF	TGCAGCGTTGTTCTCGGGTTCTCCTACGAGCAGTACTTC
17	-	TRBD2	TRBV7-3	TRBJ2-1	CASSPVLGGTSYNEQFF	TGTGCCAGCAGCCCCGTGCTGGGCGGGACTAGTTACAATGAGCAGTTCTTC
11	-	-	TRBV27	TRBJ2-3	CASSTSNTQYF	TGTGCCAGCAGTACTTCAAATACGCAGTATTTT
14	-	-	TRBV5-1	TRBJ1-2	CASSLEWAGDGYTF	TGCGCCAGCAGCTTGGAATGGGCAGGCGATGGCTACACCTTC
15	-	-	TRBV4-2	TRBJ2-2	CASSHILANTGELFF	TGTGCCAGCAGCCACATTCTAGCGAACACCGGGGAGCTGTTTTTT
12	-	-	TRBV10-3	TRBJ2-7	CAISGSTLEQYF	TGTGCCATCAGCGGGAGTACTCTCGAGCAGTACTTC
15	-	-	TRBV7-2	TRBJ2-1	CASSSLDSGFDEQFF	TGTGCCAGCAGCTCACTCGACTCTGGATTCGATGAGCAGTTCTTC
16	-	-	TRBV7-2	TRBJ1-5	CASSLVSGGSNQPQHF	TGTGCCAGCAGCTTAGTATCAGGAGGCAGCAATCAGCCCCAGCATTTT
13	few	TRBD1	TRBV2	TRBJ1-2	CASLTGGRYGYTF	TGTGCCAGCCTGACAGGGGGCCGGTATGGCTACACCTTC
12	once	-	TRBV5-4	TRBJ2-7	CASSTTGTEQYF	TGTGCCAGCAGCACGACCGGGACTGAGCAGTACTTC
15	-	TRBD1	TRBV9	TRBJ2-3	CASSATGTGIGTQYF	TGTGCCAGCAGCGCAACCGGGACAGGGATAGGTACGCAGTATTTT
15	-	TRBD2	TRBV28	TRBJ2-1	CASSPWGGASNEQFF	TGTGCCAGCAGCCCCTGGGGAGGGGCCAGCAATGAGCAGTTCTTC
16	few	-	TRBV5-1	TRBJ1-2	CASSRQGTTVEGGYTF	TGCGCCAGCAGCCGGCAAGGTACGACAGTGGAGGGCGGCTACACCTTC
12	-	-	TRBV5-6	TRBJ2-3	CASSPGTDTQYF	TGTGCCAGCAGCCCGGGCACAGATACGCAGTATTTT
15	-	-	TRBV7-9	TRBJ2-2	CASSLAQGSAGELFF	TGTGCCAGCAGCTTAGCCCAGGGGAGCGCCGGGGAGCTGTTTTTT
13	-	-	TRBV10-3	TRBJ1-2	CAISELRDYGYTF	TGTGCCATCAGTGAGCTGCGGGACTATGGCTACACCTTC
14	few	TRBD1	TRBV15	TRBJ1-1	CATSEGAIRTEAFF	TGTGCCACCAGCGAGGGGGCTATACGCACTGAAGCTTTCTTT
15	once	-	TRBV6-1	TRBJ1-2	CASSEPGEVNYGYTF	TGTGCCAGCAGTGAACCCGGGGAGGTCAACTATGGCTACACCTTC
14	-	TRBD2	TRBV29-1	TRBJ2-7	CSVEPSGRPYEQYF	TGCAGCGTTGAGCCTAGCGGGAGACCCTACGAGCAGTACTTC
16	-	-	TRBV18	TRBJ2-3	CASSRGQGASEDTQYF	TGTGCCAGCTCGCGGGGGCAGGGGGCATCGGAAGATACGCAGTATTTT
14	once	TRBD1	TRBV5-1	TRBJ1-1	CASTRQGVNTEAFF	TGCGCCAGCACGAGGCAGGGGGTGAACACTGAAGCTTTCTTT
14	-	-	TRBV15	TRBJ1-3	CATSRDRSGNTIYF	TGTGCCACCAGCAGAGATAGATCTGGAAACACCATATATTTT